The clone carrying this TCR beta chain appeared a single time. Antigen specificity is unknown. Among the 110 or so subjects of the validation cohort, separate from the approximately 660-subject first cohort, were the donors. CDR1 is SGHVS, CDR2 FQNEAQ, per germline. This CDR3 comprises 13 residues. Trimming pared 5 bases from V and 2 bases from J, leaving 9 bases between. The sample comes from a study of cytomegalovirus exposure and HLA in healthy donors. Study-wide context: The same platform as the approximately 640 first-cohort repertoires was used for the 95 to 150 validation repertoires, a later analysis reported. Study results and limitations: Cytomegalovirus association was assigned to about 150 TCR beta chains. Despite most TCR sequences being rare, some public TCRs occurred in many donors.

Only in-frame clones appear in the TCRdb table, and some are missing; sequencing was by immunoSEQ multiplex PCR. The table includes 70,000 to 75,000 clones, roughly 93% detected once. Sequencing was carried out using PBMCs. This TCR was sampled from a woman under 30 in good health and CMV-seronegative. V and J are TRBV7-8 and TRBJ1-2; maybe TRBD1 (5 bases). The CDR3 protein is CASSPGQNYGYTF. In DNA, the CDR3 is TGTGCCAGCAGCCCAGGACAAAACTATGGCTACACCTTC.